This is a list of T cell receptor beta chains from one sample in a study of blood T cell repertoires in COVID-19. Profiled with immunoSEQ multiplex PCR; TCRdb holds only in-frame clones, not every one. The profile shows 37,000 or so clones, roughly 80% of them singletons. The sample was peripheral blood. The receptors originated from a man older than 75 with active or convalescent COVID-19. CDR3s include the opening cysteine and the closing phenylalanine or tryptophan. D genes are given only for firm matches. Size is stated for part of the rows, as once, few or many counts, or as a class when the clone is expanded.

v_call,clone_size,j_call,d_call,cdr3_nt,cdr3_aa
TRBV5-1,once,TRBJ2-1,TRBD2,TGCGCCAGCACCAAGGCGGGGGGGCCTAACAATGAGCAGTTCTTC,CASTKAGGPNNEQFF
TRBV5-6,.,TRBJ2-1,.,TGTGCCAGCTCCCCGGGAAATGAGCAGTTCTTC,CASSPGNEQFF
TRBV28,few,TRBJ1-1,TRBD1,TGTGCCAGCAGCTCTCCTTCAGGGGGATGGACTGAAGCTTTCTTT,CASSSPSGGWTEAFF
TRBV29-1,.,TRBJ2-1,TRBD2,TGCAGCGTTTCCCGCGGGGAAAAAGCGGGAGGATCCTACAATGAGCAGTTCTTC,CSVSRGEKAGGSYNEQFF
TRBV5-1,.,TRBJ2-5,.,TGCGCCAGCAGCTCAAGGGGTAGCGGCCAAGAGACCCAGTACTTC,CASSSRGSGQETQYF
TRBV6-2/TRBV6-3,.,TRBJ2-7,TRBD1,TGTGCCAGCGGTTACAGGGGAAGCCTCTACGAGCAGTACTTC,CASGYRGSLYEQYF
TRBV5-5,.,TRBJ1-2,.,TGTGCCACCCAATTACAGTTAAACTATGGCTACACCTTC,CATQLQLNYGYTF
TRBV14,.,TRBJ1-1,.,TGTGCCAGCAGCGCCTTGACTAAGGCTTTCTTT,CASSALTKAFF
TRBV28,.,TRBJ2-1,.,TGTGCCAGCAGTTTATGGGGAGCGAGAGAGGACAATGAGCAGTTCTTC,CASSLWGAREDNEQFF
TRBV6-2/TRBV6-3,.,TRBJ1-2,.,TGTGCCAGCAGTTCGACAGCGACCTATGGCTACACCTTC,CASSSTATYGYTF
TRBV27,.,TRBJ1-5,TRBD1,TGTGCCAGCAGTAATTTAGGGACAGGGGAAAAGCCCCAGCATTTT,CASSNLGTGEKPQHF
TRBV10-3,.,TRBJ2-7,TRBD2,TGTGCCATCAGTGACTCAGCGGGGTCCACTTACGAGCAGTACTTC,CAISDSAGSTYEQYF
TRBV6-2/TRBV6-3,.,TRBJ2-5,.,TGTGCCAGCAGTTACTCTCTAGCGAGGATTCCGGACCAAGAGACCCAGTACTTC,CASSYSLARIPDQETQYF
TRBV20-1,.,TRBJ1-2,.,TGCAGTGCTAGAGGACGCGGTGGCTACACCTTC,CSARGRGGYTF
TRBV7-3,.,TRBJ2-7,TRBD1,TGTGCCAGCAGCCAGACAGGGACCCAGAACTCCTACGAGCAGTACTTC,CASSQTGTQNSYEQYF
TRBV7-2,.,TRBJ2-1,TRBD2,TGTGCCAGCAGCTTGACCCTAGCGGGAGGGATCAATGAGCAGTTCTTC,CASSLTLAGGINEQFF
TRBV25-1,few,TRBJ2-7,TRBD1,TGTGCCAGCAGTGCCGCCGGGACAGGGGTCTCCTACGAGCAGTACTTC,CASSAAGTGVSYEQYF
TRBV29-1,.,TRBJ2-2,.,TGCAGCGTTCAGGCAGGGGCCGGGGAGCTGTTTTTT,CSVQAGAGELFF
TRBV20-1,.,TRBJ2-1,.,TGCAGTGCTCTTCGGGGTGAGCAGTTCTTC,CSALRGEQFF
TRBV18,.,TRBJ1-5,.,TGTGCCAGCTCACCACCGGGTCACTATAGCAATCAGCCCCAGCATTTT,CASSPPGHYSNQPQHF
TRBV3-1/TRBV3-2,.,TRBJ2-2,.,TGTGCCAGCAGCCAAGGATCACAGAACACCGGGGAGCTGTTTTTT,CASSQGSQNTGELFF
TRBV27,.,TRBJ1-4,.,TGTGCCAGCAGTTTATATCCAGGGGCCACTAATGAAAAACTGTTTTTT,CASSLYPGATNEKLFF
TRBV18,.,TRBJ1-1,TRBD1,TGTGCCAGCTCACCTAAACAGGGGGCGGTTTCTCCCACTGAAGCTTTCTTT,CASSPKQGAVSPTEAFF
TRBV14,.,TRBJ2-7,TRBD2,TGTGCCAGCAGCCCGGGGGGGAAGACCCTTACCTACGAGCAGTACTTC,CASSPGGKTLTYEQYF